The source of this T cell receptor (beta chain) is a study of blood T cells in healthy people across ages. Study results and caveats: Lack of knowledge of donor CMV status possibly confounded expanded clonotype changes.

A word on this clonotype: Its antigen is undetermined.

There are 14 residues in the CDR3. Germline-derived CDR1 and CDR2 are ENHRY and SYGVKD. J gave up 7 bases and V 4 bases, and 5 bases lay outside the gene matches. Together with a sample-barcoded 5' primer, a J-beta primer mix was included in a second PCR lasting roughly 6 to 12 cycles. TCRdb reprocessed the 5' RACE reads with MiXCR, giving one entry per CDR3 protein. The table includes under 1 million distinct CDR3 sequences, more than 40% detected once. The rearrangement uses TRBV10-3 and TRBJ1-2; 11 bases agree with TRBD1. Sequencing was done on a sample of blood. The TCR sequence derives from a man between 60 and 75 years old in good health. CDR3 coding DNA: TGTGCCATCAGTGGCGGACAGGGGGCGCGTGGCTACACCTTC. Translation gives CAISGGQGARGYTF.